Listed below are T cell receptor beta chains from one sample, sequenced in a study of blood T cell repertoires in COVID-19. Data came from immunoSEQ multiplex PCR; TCRdb stores just in-frame clones and leaves some out. This sample yields about 220,000 clones, of which approximately 80% are seen a single time; roughly 1.3% belongs to the top ten. The material sequenced was PBMCs or T cells enriched from blood (not recorded which). The receptors were sampled from a middle-aged woman with acute COVID-19. Both conserved end residues are part of each CDR3. A D gene is named only where the DNA matches it firmly. Rows give clone size only sometimes, using once, few, many, or a class for an expanded clone.

v_gene	d_gene	abundance	j_gene	CDR3aa	CDR3nt
TRBV7-6	TRBD1	once	TRBJ2-1	CASSLTTGTNEQFF	TGTGCCAGCAGCTTAACGACAGGGACCAATGAGCAGTTCTTC
TRBV28	-	few	TRBJ1-2	CASSLNGGGSLGYTF	TGTGCCAGCAGTTTAAATGGGGGAGGGAGCTTGGGCTACACCTTC
TRBV7-8	TRBD2	-	TRBJ2-5	CASSLGYGLALETQYF	TGTGCCAGCAGCTTAGGTTATGGACTAGCCCTAGAGACCCAGTACTTC
TRBV5-1	-	once	TRBJ1-1	CASSLSQTTGNTEAFF	TGCGCCAGCAGCTTGAGCCAAACGACAGGGAACACTGAAGCTTTCTTT
TRBV30	TRBD2	-	TRBJ2-7	CAWRKAGAYEQYF	TGTGCCTGGAGAAAAGCGGGGGCCTACGAGCAGTACTTC
TRBV28	TRBD1	once	TRBJ2-1	CATRQGGSYNEQFF	TGTGCCACGAGACAGGGGGGCTCCTACAATGAGCAGTTCTTC
TRBV7-2	-	few	TRBJ1-1	CASSLVGRPGLNTEVFF	TGTGCCAGCAGCTTAGTGGGTCGGCCAGGGTTGAACACTGAAGTTTTCTTT
TRBV25-1	-	-	TRBJ1-1	CASQREMNTEAFF	TGTGCCAGCCAGAGGGAAATGAACACTGAAGCTTTCTTT
TRBV19	TRBD1	-	TRBJ1-1	CASSITRGSTEAFF	TGTGCCAGTAGTATAACCAGGGGGAGCACTGAAGCTTTCTTT
TRBV19	TRBD1	medium-sized	TRBJ1-1	CASRQQPGQGATEAFF	TGTGCCAGTAGGCAACAACCGGGACAGGGGGCGACTGAAGCTTTCTTT
TRBV6-1	TRBD1	-	TRBJ2-1	CASSGQGGLRHNEQFF	TGTGCCAGCAGTGGACAGGGGGGACTGAGACACAATGAGCAGTTCTTC
TRBV6-2/TRBV6-3	TRBD1	few	TRBJ1-2	CASSLYRRDSKSGYTF	TGTGCCAGCAGCCTCTACCGCCGGGACAGCAAAAGCGGCTACACCTTC
TRBV5-8	-	-	TRBJ1-2	CASISSGNTYGYTF	TGTGCCAGCATCTCTTCCGGGAATACCTATGGCTACACCTTC
TRBV19	TRBD2	few	TRBJ2-3	CASQTSGRAGVGGTQYF	TGTGCCAGCCAGACTAGCGGGAGGGCCGGAGTCGGTGGTACGCAGTATTTT
TRBV3-1/TRBV3-2	TRBD1	-	TRBJ2-5	CASSRSGTGKETQYF	TGTGCCAGCAGCCGGTCCGGGACAGGGAAGGAGACCCAGTACTTC
TRBV27	TRBD1	-	TRBJ1-2	CASSPGAQGAYGYTF	TGTGCCAGCAGTCCAGGGGCCCAGGGGGCCTATGGCTACACCTTC
TRBV4-2	TRBD1	-	TRBJ2-4	CASSPGLVPGQGAKNIQYF	TGTGCCAGCAGCCCCGGCCTTGTTCCAGGACAGGGAGCCAAAAACATTCAGTACTTC
TRBV30	-	-	TRBJ2-2	CAWRVQGSGELFF	TGTGCCTGGAGAGTACAGGGAAGCGGGGAGCTGTTTTTT
TRBV7-2	-	-	TRBJ1-4	CASSWDYRATNEKLFF	TGTGCCAGCAGCTGGGATTACAGGGCAACTAATGAAAAACTGTTTTTT
TRBV5-5	TRBD1	-	TRBJ1-5	CASSRGTGGQPQHF	TGTGCCAGCAGTAGAGGGACAGGGGGTCAGCCCCAGCATTTT
TRBV7-2	TRBD1	-	TRBJ2-6	CASSDRVPGANVLTF	TGTGCCAGCAGTGACAGGGTCCCTGGGGCCAACGTCCTGACTTTC
TRBV7-2	TRBD2	-	TRBJ2-7	CASSYSGNYEQYF	TGTGCCAGCAGCTATAGCGGGAACTACGAGCAGTACTTC
TRBV19	-	-	TRBJ1-3	CASSTRGGSSSGNTIYF	TGTGCCAGTAGTACGCGCGGAGGATCAAGCTCTGGAAACACCATATATTTT
TRBV18	-	-	TRBJ1-2	CASSPLRGADGYTF	TGTGCCAGCTCACCACTCAGGGGCGCTGACGGCTACACCTTC
TRBV9	TRBD1	-	TRBJ1-6	CASSVTAGGANSPLHF	TGTGCCAGCAGCGTGACCGCAGGGGGCGCGAATTCACCCCTCCACTTT
TRBV19	-	few	TRBJ1-2	CASSIDGARTPSVGYTF	TGTGCCAGTAGTATAGATGGGGCACGGACCCCCTCGGTGGGCTACACCTTC
TRBV18	-	-	TRBJ1-1	CASSPKINQMNTEAFF	TGTGCCAGCTCACCAAAAATAAACCAGATGAACACTGAAGCTTTCTTT
TRBV28	-	-	TRBJ1-5	CASSLRNRELGPQHF	TGTGCCAGCAGTTTACGGAACAGGGAATTAGGGCCCCAGCATTTT
TRBV19	-	-	TRBJ2-7	CASSPIATGFDEQYF	TGTGCCAGTAGTCCTATCGCGACAGGTTTCGACGAGCAGTACTTC
TRBV6-2/TRBV6-3	-	once	TRBJ1-5	CASSTSTGKVGQPQHF	TGTGCCAGCAGTACCTCTACAGGGAAAGTCGGTCAGCCCCAGCATTTT
TRBV5-1	-	few	TRBJ2-7	CASSLDPSSYEQYF	TGCGCCAGCAGCTTGGACCCGAGCTCCTACGAGCAGTACTTC
TRBV27	-	-	TRBJ1-1	CASSFTGPGTEAFF	TGTGCCAGCAGTTTTACAGGGCCTGGGACTGAAGCTTTCTTT
TRBV29-1	TRBD2	-	TRBJ2-7	CSGTGEAGVREQYF	TGCAGCGGAACGGGAGAAGCGGGAGTTCGGGAGCAGTACTTC
TRBV11-1	-	-	TRBJ2-1	CASSLGTGAHNEQFF	TGTGCCAGCAGCTTGGGGACTGGCGCCCACAATGAGCAGTTCTTC
TRBV30	TRBD1	-	TRBJ1-2	CAWRGTGRNGYTF	TGTGCCTGGAGGGGGACAGGCCGAAATGGCTACACCTTC
TRBV9	TRBD1	few	TRBJ1-2	CASSGGTGRVNYGYTF	TGTGCCAGCAGCGGAGGGACAGGGCGGGTAAACTATGGCTACACCTTC
TRBV24-1	-	-	TRBJ2-2	CATSAHGGGELFF	TGTGCCACCAGTGCCCACGGGGGCGGGGAGCTGTTTTTT
TRBV2	-	-	TRBJ2-5	CASKQGGVLEETQYF	TGTGCCAGCAAGCAAGGGGGGGTCCTAGAGGAGACCCAGTACTTC
TRBV7-2	-	-	TRBJ1-3	CASSLGLSSGNTIYF	TGTGCCAGCAGCTTAGGCTTGAGCTCTGGAAACACCATATATTTT
TRBV3-1/TRBV3-2	-	-	TRBJ1-2	CASSQGRTDYYGYTF	TGTGCCAGCAGCCAAGGGAGGACAGACTACTATGGCTACACCTTC
TRBV5-1	TRBD2	once	TRBJ2-2	CASSPASLAAGGGELFF	TGCGCCAGCAGCCCGGCTAGCCTTGCAGCGGGAGGAGGGGAGCTGTTTTTT
TRBV15	-	few	TRBJ1-2	CATSREGQTPNYGYTF	TGTGCCACCAGCAGAGAGGGGCAGACACCTAACTATGGCTACACCTTC
TRBV7-2	-	-	TRBJ2-1	CASSLEASSYNEQFF	TGTGCCAGCAGCTTGGAAGCGTCCTCCTACAATGAGCAGTTCTTC
TRBV6-6	TRBD1	-	TRBJ1-3	CASSRGTGGLGNTIYF	TGTGCCAGCAGTCGAGGGACAGGGGGACTTGGAAACACCATATATTTT
TRBV10-3	TRBD2	once	TRBJ2-1	CAISGNSGSSYNEQFF	TGTGCCATCAGTGGGAATAGCGGGAGCTCCTACAATGAGCAGTTCTTC
TRBV4-1	TRBD2	-	TRBJ2-7	CASSQARTLLAGENEQYF	TGCGCCAGCAGCCAGGCCCGCACCCTACTAGCGGGAGAAAACGAGCAGTACTTC